This TCR beta chain came from a study of cytomegalovirus exposure and HLA in healthy donors. With 60 Vbeta and 13 Jbeta primers, the PCR was carried out. The data were produced by immunoSEQ multiplex PCR, yet TCRdb's version contains in-frame clones alone and is incomplete. The sample lists 65,000 to 95,000 clones, around 77% occurring once. Looked up from germline, CDR1 is SGHTA and CDR2 is FQGNSA. Trimming at V came to 5 bases and at J to 0 bases, leaving 7 bases not matched to a gene. The CDR3 is made up of 16 amino acids. Sequencing was performed on PBMCs. This chain links TRBV7-2 with TRBJ1-3; 7 bases map to TRBD1. The receptor's source is a man aged 45-65 years in good health and CMV-seronegative. CDR3 in DNA: TGTGCCAGCAGCGTCAGACAGGGCCTCTCTGGAAACACCATATATTTT. Amino acids: CASSVRQGLSGNTIYF.